This T cell receptor (beta chain) was captured by sequencing in a study of T cell changes during pregnancy in multiple sclerosis. This table comes from immunoSEQ multiplex PCR, and its TCRdb copy is limited to in-frame clones, with some not included. The sample records about 62,000 clones, approximately 92% being singletons. CDR1 GTSNPN and CDR2 SVGIG come from the germline V gene (reference sequence). The CDR3 has 13 amino acids. Trimming cost V 0 bases and J 6 bases; bases outside gene matches: 2. Sample: peripheral blood, taken in the second trimester of pregnancy. The chain combines TRBV30 with TRBJ2-5; 9 bases agree with TRBD1. This sequence originates from a female donor in good health, enrolled as a control in a pregnancy study. CDR3 sequence reads: CAWSVDRGQTQYF. CDR3 bases: TGTGCCTGGAGTGTGGACAGGGGACAGACCCAGTACTTC.